The sequence of this TCR beta chain was determined in a study of blood T cell repertoires in COVID-19. Study details: There were acute and convalescent COVID-19 samples, and they came from the United States, Italy and Spain. The analysed material was cDNA or gDNA that came from T cells, B-cell-depleted T cells, or PBMCs.

In the authors' workflow: Amplification from reference gene primers served as the basis for estimated nucleated cell counts. The data were produced by immunoSEQ multiplex PCR, yet TCRdb's version contains in-frame clones alone and is incomplete. Clonal size and the V and J genes are those of that table, whereas D and trimming came from the DNA. The table lists roughly 130,000 clones, about four fifths of them singletons. The CDR3 spans 14 residues. Germline V CDR1 and CDR2: LGHDT, YNNKEL (reference sequence). V lost 4 bases and J lost 5, with 14 bases in between. Sequencing was carried out using peripheral blood. The sequence was collected from a man between 35 and 55 years old with active or convalescent COVID-19. The chain employs TRBV3-1 (or the pseudogene TRBV3-2) and TRBJ2-5; a weak D match, TRBD2 (6 bases). The CDR3 coding sequence is TGTGCCAGCAGCCGAAGTGGAGGGCGCGAGACCCAGTACTTC. Its protein product is CASSRSGGRETQYF.